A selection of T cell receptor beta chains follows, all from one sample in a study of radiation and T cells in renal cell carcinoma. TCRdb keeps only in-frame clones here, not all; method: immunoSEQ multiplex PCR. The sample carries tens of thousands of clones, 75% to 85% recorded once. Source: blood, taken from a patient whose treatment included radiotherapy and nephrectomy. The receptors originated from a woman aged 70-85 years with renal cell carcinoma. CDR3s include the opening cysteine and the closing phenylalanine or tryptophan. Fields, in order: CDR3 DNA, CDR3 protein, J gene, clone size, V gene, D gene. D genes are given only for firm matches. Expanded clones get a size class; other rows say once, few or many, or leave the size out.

cdr3_nt: TGCAGCGTTTCCAACCCGACTAGCGGGGGGGATTACGAGCAGTACTTC
cdr3_aa: CSVSNPTSGGDYEQYF
j_call: TRBJ2-7
clone_size: .
v_call: TRBV29-1
d_call: TRBD2

cdr3_nt: TGCAGCGTTGAAGATAAGAAGTCAGTGGAGACCCAGTACTTC
cdr3_aa: CSVEDKKSVETQYF
j_call: TRBJ2-5
clone_size: few
v_call: TRBV29-1
d_call: .

cdr3_nt: TGTGCCAGCAGCTTGGGGGGAGGTCGCCAAGAGACCCAGTACTTC
cdr3_aa: CASSLGGGRQETQYF
j_call: TRBJ2-5
clone_size: once
v_call: TRBV7-9
d_call: .

cdr3_nt: TGTGCCAGCAGTTTCGGACGGGAAACGAACACTGAAGCTTTCTTT
cdr3_aa: CASSFGRETNTEAFF
j_call: TRBJ1-1
clone_size: .
v_call: TRBV27
d_call: .

cdr3_nt: TGTGCCAGTAGTATATCTCCCGGGGAGAGCACTGAAGCTTTCTTT
cdr3_aa: CASSISPGESTEAFF
j_call: TRBJ1-1
clone_size: .
v_call: TRBV19
d_call: .

cdr3_nt: TGTGCCAGCAGCTTAAAGGGACAATATTCCGGGGAGCTGTTTTTT
cdr3_aa: CASSLKGQYSGELFF
j_call: TRBJ2-2
clone_size: .
v_call: TRBV7-8
d_call: .

cdr3_nt: TGTGCCAGCCCTGCCGACGCGGGAGCCAGTGATGAGCAGTTCTTC
cdr3_aa: CASPADAGASDEQFF
j_call: TRBJ2-1
clone_size: .
v_call: TRBV5-4
d_call: TRBD2

cdr3_nt: TGTGCCAGCAGCTTGGACAGGGGGCTCACTGAAGCTTTCTTT
cdr3_aa: CASSLDRGLTEAFF
j_call: TRBJ1-1
clone_size: .
v_call: TRBV5-6
d_call: TRBD1

cdr3_nt: TGTGCCAGCAGCTTGGGACAGGGGAGAGAAAAACTGTTTTTT
cdr3_aa: CASSLGQGREKLFF
j_call: TRBJ1-4
clone_size: few
v_call: TRBV7-9
d_call: TRBD1

cdr3_nt: TGTGCCATCAGTGAGTCAGGGGGGGATAATGAAAAACTGTTTTTT
cdr3_aa: CAISESGGDNEKLFF
j_call: TRBJ1-4
clone_size: .
v_call: TRBV10-3
d_call: .

cdr3_nt: TGTGCCAGCAGTTACTCTGGAGGTGAAAAACTGTTTTTT
cdr3_aa: CASSYSGGEKLFF
j_call: TRBJ1-4
clone_size: .
v_call: TRBV6-5
d_call: .

cdr3_nt: TGTGCCAGCAGTCCGTACAGGGGACTCACCGGGGAGCTGTTTTTT
cdr3_aa: CASSPYRGLTGELFF
j_call: TRBJ2-2
clone_size: once
v_call: TRBV6-1
d_call: .

cdr3_nt: TGTGCCAGCAGCTTAAACGACAGGGGAAGCTCACCCCTCCACTTT
cdr3_aa: CASSLNDRGSSPLHF
j_call: TRBJ1-6
clone_size: .
v_call: TRBV27
d_call: TRBD1

cdr3_nt: TGTGCCAGCAGCCGTACCCCGACAGGGACCGATATCCCCTACGAGCAGTACTTC
cdr3_aa: CASSRTPTGTDIPYEQYF
j_call: TRBJ2-7
clone_size: .
v_call: TRBV7-2
d_call: TRBD1

cdr3_nt: TGTGCCAGCAGCGTAGCTTCGGAAACTTCGCAGTATTTT
cdr3_aa: CASSVASETSQYF
j_call: TRBJ2-3
clone_size: .
v_call: TRBV9
d_call: .

cdr3_nt: TGTGCCAGCTCCCCCCGCATGAACACTGAAGCTTTCTTT
cdr3_aa: CASSPRMNTEAFF
j_call: TRBJ1-1
clone_size: .
v_call: TRBV2
d_call: .

cdr3_nt: TGTGCCATCCAAACAGGGCGGGGTGGCTACACCTTC
cdr3_aa: CAIQTGRGGYTF
j_call: TRBJ1-2
clone_size: .
v_call: TRBV25-1
d_call: .

cdr3_nt: TGTGCCAGCAGCTTGAGGTTCTACGAGCAGTACTTC
cdr3_aa: CASSLRFYEQYF
j_call: TRBJ2-7
clone_size: .
v_call: TRBV5-6
d_call: .

cdr3_nt: TGTGCCAGCAGCTTAGCGGTTAGCTCCTACAATGAGCAGTTCTTC
cdr3_aa: CASSLAVSSYNEQFF
j_call: TRBJ2-1
clone_size: .
v_call: TRBV7-9
d_call: .

cdr3_nt: TGTGCCAGCAGTGGAGACAGGGGGCGTGTAGATACGCAGTATTTT
cdr3_aa: CASSGDRGRVDTQYF
j_call: TRBJ2-3
clone_size: .
v_call: TRBV2
d_call: TRBD1

cdr3_nt: TGTGCCAGCTCCCACGGGACAGGCCAAAGGGATGAAAAACTGTTTTTT
cdr3_aa: CASSHGTGQRDEKLFF
j_call: TRBJ1-4
clone_size: .
v_call: TRBV18
d_call: TRBD1

cdr3_nt: TGTGCCAGCAGCGCACTGGGTGGGGAGACCCAGTACTTC
cdr3_aa: CASSALGGETQYF
j_call: TRBJ2-5
clone_size: .
v_call: TRBV5-6
d_call: .

cdr3_nt: TGTGCCAGCAGCCTAGTTTGGAGCGGGGGGGCCAGAGGCACCGGGGAGCTGTTTTTT
cdr3_aa: CASSLVWSGGARGTGELFF
j_call: TRBJ2-2
clone_size: .
v_call: TRBV7-2
d_call: TRBD2

cdr3_nt: TGTGCCAGTAGAATCGCTACCCAGGGGGCTGAAGCTTTCTTT
cdr3_aa: CASRIATQGAEAFF
j_call: TRBJ1-1
clone_size: once
v_call: TRBV19
d_call: TRBD1

cdr3_nt: TGTGCCACCGAAGGAGGTTTAGTGTACGAGCAGTACTTC
cdr3_aa: CATEGGLVYEQYF
j_call: TRBJ2-7
clone_size: few
v_call: TRBV7-9
d_call: .

cdr3_nt: TGTGCCAGCAGTCGGAGAAGAGGGGGCGATGAGCAGTTCTTC
cdr3_aa: CASSRRRGGDEQFF
j_call: TRBJ2-1
clone_size: .
v_call: TRBV27
d_call: TRBD1

cdr3_nt: TGTGCCAGCAGCTTGGACAGGGCATACACAGATACGCAGTATTTT
cdr3_aa: CASSLDRAYTDTQYF
j_call: TRBJ2-3
clone_size: .
v_call: TRBV5-6
d_call: .

cdr3_nt: TGCGCCAGCAGGTCAGGGGGGCGTGTGAACACTGAAGCTTTCTTT
cdr3_aa: CASRSGGRVNTEAFF
j_call: TRBJ1-1
clone_size: .
v_call: TRBV5-1
d_call: TRBD1

cdr3_nt: TGTGCCTGGAAGTCAGGGGGTTCCTACGAGCAGTACTTC
cdr3_aa: CAWKSGGSYEQYF
j_call: TRBJ2-7
clone_size: .
v_call: TRBV30
d_call: TRBD1

cdr3_nt: TGCGCCAGCAGCGGCATGGTAGGGGTCGAGCAGTACTTC
cdr3_aa: CASSGMVGVEQYF
j_call: TRBJ2-7
clone_size: few
v_call: TRBV5-1
d_call: .

cdr3_nt: TGTGCCAGCAGTGATAATTATGAGCAGTTCTTC
cdr3_aa: CASSDNYEQFF
j_call: TRBJ2-1
clone_size: .
v_call: TRBV6-1
d_call: .